The T cell receptor (beta chain) under discussion was sequenced for a study of cytomegalovirus exposure and HLA in healthy donors. Study overall: Unique TCRs from HLA-typed donors, 85 million to 100 million of them, were held in an early data release.

Overall study findings and caveats: With high specificity and sensitivity, the classifier reportedly diagnosed cytomegalovirus status.

As for this clone: Its antigen remains unidentified.

PCR primers comprised 60 Vbeta and 13 Jbeta primers. How the authors handled the data: Later work found about 80 million unique TCR beta chains, with around 10 million shared. Libraries were prepared by immunoSEQ multiplex PCR; TCRdb keeps only in-frame clonotypes and omits some of them. That table is the source of V, J and clone size, and D and trimming were worked out from the DNA. The sample has about 160,000 clones; roughly 80% are singletons. The sample was PBMCs. The clonotype originates from a male donor in good health and CMV-seropositive.

This CDR3 reads CAISESPFGQDEAFF. CDR3 sequence (DNA): TGTGCCATCAGTGAGTCACCCTTCGGACAGGATGAAGCTTTCTTT. The chain is built from TRBV10-3 and TRBJ1-1; TRBD1 matches 7 bases. This CDR3 is 15 amino acids long. Germline CDR1 and CDR2: ENHRY and SYGVKD. The V segment lost 0 bases and the J segment 7 bases; nucleotides outside the gene matches: 8.